This TCR beta chain was obtained from a study of T cell repertoires in cytomegalovirus infection. CDR1 is LNHDA and CDR2 is SQIVND in the germline V gene (reference sequence). Trimming left V 0 bases short and J 4 bases short, with 15 bases between. The CDR3 extends over 16 amino acids. TCRdb reanalysed the reads using MiXCR and keeps one entry per CDR3 protein. The sample lists approximately 250,000 distinct CDR3 sequences, 20% to 25% occurring once. The table lists this clonotype with a few counts. V and J are TRBV19 and TRBJ1-2; D is unclear. This TCR came from a human donor in good health (CMV status not recorded). Some clones in this sample may be carry-over from other donors' samples. Sequenced sample: CD8+ T cells from PBMCs. CDR3 residues: CASSIDPGGGTYGYTF. Here the CDR3 DNA reads TGTGCCAGTAGTATAGATCCGGGCGGTGGCACCTATGGCTACACCTTC. The variable domain in full, completed from reference TRBV19 and TRBJ1-2, reads DGGITQSPKYLFRKEGQNVTLSCEQNLNHDAMYWYRQDPGQGLRLIYYSQIVNDFQKGDIAEGYSVSREKKESFPLTVTSAQKNPTAFYLCASSIDPGGGTYGYTFGSGTRLTVV.